A single sample is the source of the 18 T cell receptor beta chains below, sequenced in a study of blood T cell repertoires in COVID-19. Data came from immunoSEQ multiplex PCR; TCRdb stores just in-frame clones and leaves some out. The repertoire holds tens of thousands of clones, with under 95% as singletons. The sequencing sample was made of peripheral blood. The origin of the receptors is a human donor in a cohort sampled during active COVID-19.

This clone was counted a single time. The rearrangement uses TRBV6-5 and TRBJ1-1; D may be TRBD1 (6 bases). V was trimmed by 6 bases and J by 0 bases, leaving 11 bases between them. The V gene's germline CDR1 is MNHEY and CDR2 SVGAGI. The CDR3 extends over 14 amino acids. DNA for the CDR3: TGTGCCAGCAGCCTACAGGGCATGAACACTGAAGCTTTCTTT. This gives the protein CASSLQGMNTEAFF.

Only one count was recorded for this clone. The chain joins TRBV12-3 or TRBV12-4 to TRBJ2-5; no firm D call. The CDR3 consists of 12 residues. The V end lost 3 bases, the J end lost 5 bases, and 7 bases lay between the germline ends. As DNA, the CDR3 is TGTGCCAGCAGTTTTAGTATCGAGACCCAGTACTTC. Protein sequence: CASSFSIETQYF.

The chain uses TRBV6-2 or TRBV6-3 and TRBJ1-1, with 10 nucleotides matching TRBD1. This CDR3 has 15 amino acids. V lost 2 bases and J lost 4; bases outside the gene matches: 4. Germline assignment: CDR1 MNHEY and CDR2 SVGEGT. This CDR3 reads CASSYRQGARTEAFF. For the CDR3, the DNA is TGTGCCAGCAGTTACCGACAGGGGGCGCGCACTGAAGCTTTCTTT.

The chain carries TRBV7-9 and TRBJ1-6, with D perhaps TRBD1 (6 bases). Germline V gene sequence: CDR1 SEHNR, CDR2 FQNEAQ (reference sequence). The CDR3 consists of 18 residues. Trimming left V 10 bases short and J 4 bases short, with 26 bases between. The CDR3 spells CAIATGKDRLRYNSPLHF. In DNA, the CDR3 is TGTGCCATTGCGACAGGAAAGGATCGCCTGAGGTATAATTCACCCCTCCACTTT.

The chain combines TRBV25-1 with TRBJ2-1, with D unclear. With 5 bases removed from V and 8 bases from J, the gap between germline ends came to 16 bases. Per the germline V gene, CDR1 is MGHDK and CDR2 is SYGVNS. The CDR3 totals 14 residues. The CDR3 reads CASSKQFLRDEQFF. In nucleotides, the CDR3 is TGTGCCAGCAGTAAGCAATTTCTACGTGATGAGCAGTTCTTC.

The chain joins TRBV7-8 to TRBJ2-7, with 8 bases matching TRBD2. Germline CDR1 reads SGHVS; CDR2 reads FQNEAQ. After removal of 5 bases from V and 0 bases from J, the junction contained 6 bases not matched to a gene. This CDR3 has 15 amino acids. CDR3 bases: TGTGCCAGCAGCGGAGTAGCGGGGTTCTCCTACGAGCAGTACTTC. Its translation is CASSGVAGFSYEQYF.

In its sample, this clone was seen once. The J gene is TRBJ1-6, the V gene TRBV19; 7 positions match TRBD1. The V gene's germline CDR1 is LNHDA and CDR2 SQIVND (reference sequence). Losses at the gene ends were 3 bases for V and 10 bases for J; bases not matched to a gene: 12. The CDR3 is 16 residues long. The CDR3 here is CASSINDPQGVSPLHF. In DNA, the CDR3 is TGTGCCAGTAGTATTAATGATCCGCAGGGGGTCTCACCCCTCCACTTT.

The chain uses TRBV7-2 and TRBJ2-7; a weak D match, TRBD2 (5 bases). Germline loops: CDR1 SGHTA, CDR2 FQGNSA. V dropped 1 base and J dropped 2 bases, with 9 bases sitting between them. This CDR3 is 14 amino acids long. The CDR3 reads CASSLDSGTYEQYF. The CDR3 coding sequence is TGTGCCAGCAGCTTAGACAGCGGTACCTACGAGCAGTACTTC.

This chain's CDR3 is CASSYGTGFSGANVLTF. CDR3 sequence (DNA): TGTGCCAGCAGCTACGGGACAGGCTTCTCTGGGGCCAACGTCCTGACTTTC. The genes are TRBV5-6 and TRBJ2-6; TRBD1 aligns across 8 bases. This CDR3 spans 17 amino acids. Losses at the gene ends were 3 bases for V and 0 bases for J; bases not matched to a gene: 5. The germline V gene has CDR1 SGHDT and CDR2 YYEEEE.

J is TRBJ1-6 and V is TRBV7-9; 7 positions match TRBD1. This CDR3 has 15 amino acids. Germline V lookup: CDR1 SEHNR, CDR2 FQNEAQ (reference sequence). The V segment lost 6 bases and the J segment 5 bases; nucleotides outside the gene matches: 7. The CDR3 protein is CASSRDRANNSPLHF. The CDR3 nucleotides are TGTGCCAGCAGTCGAGACAGGGCGAATAATTCACCCCTCCACTTT.

This clone was picked up one time. V usage is TRBV11-2 and J usage is TRBJ2-4, with 8 bases identical to TRBD1. The CDR3 sequence is 18 residues long. CDR1 SGHAT and CDR2 FQNNGV come from the germline V gene. J was trimmed by 11 bases and V by 1 base; bases with no gene match: 19. CDR3 bases: TGTGCCAGCAGCTTAGTTCTGGTGCCCGGACAGGGAGGTAGAGTTCAGTACTTC. Translation gives CASSLVLVPGQGGRVQYF.

The rearrangement uses TRBV2 and TRBJ1-2, with TRBD1 matching 7 bases. Per the germline V gene, CDR1 is SNHLY and CDR2 is FYNNEI. The CDR3 has 15 residues. The V and J ends lost 8 bases and 4 bases, in that order; junction bases with no gene match: 13. The CDR3 bases are TGTGCCAGCCATCCGTCCCGGGACAGTGGCTATGGCTACACCTTC. Protein: CASHPSRDSGYGYTF.

This chain links TRBV12-5 with TRBJ2-2, with D maybe TRBD1 (6 bases). Germline V gene sequence: CDR1 LGHNT, CDR2 FRNRAP. Trimming cost V 1 base and J 6 bases, with 15 bases left between them. This CDR3 comprises 16 residues. The CDR3 nucleotides read TGTGCTAGTGGTTTGGGTAAAAAACAGGGATCCGGGGAGCTGTTTTTT. Amino acid sequence: CASGLGKKQGSGELFF.

CDR3 nucleotide sequence: TGTGCCAGCAGTGAACCTGCCGAGAGGGGAAACACCATATATTTT. The encoded protein is CASSEPAERGNTIYF. The chain uses TRBV25-1 and TRBJ1-3; D is uncertain. Germline V gives CDR1 MGHDK, CDR2 SYGVNS. This CDR3 is built from 15 residues. Trimming stripped 2 bases from V and 4 bases from J, with 12 bases between.

V and J are TRBV29-1 and TRBJ2-1; D gene unclear. Germline CDR1 reads SQVTM; CDR2 reads ANQGSEA. V gave up 6 bases and J gave up 2 bases, with 14 bases separating them. The CDR3 totals 14 residues. The CDR3 nucleotides read TGCAGCGTCACGACAAGTACGGCCTACAATGAGCAGTTCTTC. Amino acid sequence: CSVTTSTAYNEQFF.

V and J are TRBV6-5 and TRBJ2-7; D is unclear. In germline, CDR1 is MNHEY, CDR2 SVGAGI. The V end lost 6 bases, the J end lost 2 bases, and 11 bases lay between the germline ends. CDR3 length: 13 amino acids. The CDR3 DNA is TGTGCCAGCAGATTAGCAGTAACCTACGAGCAGTACTTC. Translation: CASRLAVTYEQYF.

The chain employs TRBV5-1 and TRBJ2-2; 11 bases agree with TRBD2. After removal of 1 base from V and 7 bases from J, the junction contained 3 bases not matched to a gene. CDR1 and CDR2 from the germline V gene are SGHRS and YFSETQ. The CDR3 extends over 15 amino acids. The CDR3 DNA reads as TGCGCCAGCAGCTTGTCACTAGCGGGGGACGGGGAGCTGTTTTTT. Amino acids: CASSLSLAGDGELFF.

The rearrangement links TRBV7-9 to TRBJ2-1; 8 positions agree with TRBD1. The CDR3 length is 15 residues. Unmatched junction bases numbered 6, after V lost 5 bases and J lost 3 bases. The germline gives CDR1 SEHNR, CDR2 FQNEAQ (reference sequence). The CDR3, as DNA: TGTGCCAGCAGCGCCGGGACAGGCCGCTACAATGAGCAGTTCTTC. This translates into CASSAGTGRYNEQFF.